A selection of T cell receptor beta chains follows, all from one sample in a study of cytomegalovirus exposure and HLA in healthy donors. TCRdb's table, derived via immunoSEQ multiplex PCR, lists solely in-frame clones and lacks some. The data show some 200,000 clones, approximately 82% seen once. The sample taken for sequencing was PBMCs. Every receptor here comes from a woman in her late teens or twenties in good health and CMV-seronegative. Each CDR3 is given with its conserved first and last residue. The D gene is left open where the match is weak. A clone size is listed for some rows: how often the clone was seen (once, few, many), or a class if it is expanded.

CDR3aa | CDR3nt | j_gene | v_gene | len | d_gene | abundance
CASSRGAGDPQHF | TGTGCCAGCAGCCGGGGGGCCGGGGACCCCCAGCATTTT | TRBJ1-5 | TRBV5-6 | 13 | . | .
CASSQDRAGTNTGELFF | TGCGCCAGCAGCCAAGATAGGGCGGGCACGAACACCGGGGAGCTGTTTTTT | TRBJ2-2 | TRBV4-3 | 17 | . | .
CASSLTTGLHEQFF | TGTGCCAGCAGCCTCACGACAGGGTTGCATGAGCAGTTCTTC | TRBJ2-1 | TRBV11-2 | 14 | TRBD1 | .
CASSQDWDRGSYGYTF | TGCGCCAGCAGCCAAGATTGGGACAGGGGAAGCTATGGCTACACCTTC | TRBJ1-2 | TRBV4-1 | 16 | TRBD1 | few
CASSDGNQWELRNEQFF | TGTGCCAGCAGTGATGGGAACCAGTGGGAGCTTCGGAATGAGCAGTTCTTC | TRBJ2-1 | TRBV2 | 17 | . | .
CASMNGWQGKDGNTIYF | TGTGCCAGTATGAACGGGTGGCAGGGGAAGGACGGAAACACCATATATTTT | TRBJ1-3 | TRBV19 | 17 | . | .
CASSLVFYEQYF | TGTGCCAGCAGTCTCGTCTTTTACGAGCAGTACTTC | TRBJ2-7 | TRBV28 | 12 | . | .
CASRPHRNTEAFF | TGTGCCAGCAGGCCCCACAGGAACACTGAAGCTTTCTTT | TRBJ1-1 | TRBV28 | 13 | . | .
CSSGQDGYTF | TGCAGCTCCGGACAGGATGGCTACACCTTC | TRBJ1-2 | TRBV29-1 | 10 | TRBD1 | .
CASAPNRLIYSMDTQYF | TGTGCCAGCGCTCCCAATAGGCTTATATACAGTATGGATACGCAGTATTTT | TRBJ2-3 | TRBV7-9 | 17 | . | .
CASSPGFSGANVLTF | TGTGCCAGCAGCCCGGGATTCTCTGGGGCCAACGTCCTGACTTTC | TRBJ2-6 | TRBV7-9 | 15 | . | .
CASSYGRDSNTDTQYF | TGTGCCAGCAGCTATGGCCGGGACAGCAACACAGATACGCAGTATTTT | TRBJ2-3 | TRBV5-4 | 16 | TRBD1 | .